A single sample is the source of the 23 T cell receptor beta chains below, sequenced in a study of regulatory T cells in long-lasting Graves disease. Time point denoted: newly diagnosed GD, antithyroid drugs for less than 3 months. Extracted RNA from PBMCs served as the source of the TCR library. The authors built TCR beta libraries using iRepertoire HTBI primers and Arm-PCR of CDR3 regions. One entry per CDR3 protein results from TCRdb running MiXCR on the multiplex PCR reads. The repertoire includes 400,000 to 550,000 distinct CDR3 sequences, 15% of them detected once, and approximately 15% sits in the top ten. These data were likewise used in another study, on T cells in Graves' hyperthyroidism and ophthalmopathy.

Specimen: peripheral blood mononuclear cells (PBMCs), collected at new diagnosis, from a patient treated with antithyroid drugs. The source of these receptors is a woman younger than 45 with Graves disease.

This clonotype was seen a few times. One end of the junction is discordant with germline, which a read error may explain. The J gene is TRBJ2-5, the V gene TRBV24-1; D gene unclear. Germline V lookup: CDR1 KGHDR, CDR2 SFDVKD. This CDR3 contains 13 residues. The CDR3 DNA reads TGTGCCACCAGTGCTTTGGATAAAGAGACCCAGTACTTC. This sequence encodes CATSALDKETQYF.

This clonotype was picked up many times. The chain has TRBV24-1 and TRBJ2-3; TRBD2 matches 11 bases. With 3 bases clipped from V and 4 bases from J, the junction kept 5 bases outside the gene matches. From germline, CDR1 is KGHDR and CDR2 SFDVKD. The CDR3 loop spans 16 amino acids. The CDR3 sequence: CATSDRLAGSADTQYF. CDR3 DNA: TGTGCCACCAGTGATCGACTAGCGGGGTCGGCAGATACGCAGTATTTT.

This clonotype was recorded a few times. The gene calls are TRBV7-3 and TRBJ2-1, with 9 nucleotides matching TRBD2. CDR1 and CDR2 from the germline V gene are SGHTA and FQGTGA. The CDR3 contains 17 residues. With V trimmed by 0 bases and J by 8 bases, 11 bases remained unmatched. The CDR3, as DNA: TGTGCCAGCAGCTTAACGGGGGCACTAGCGGGCAGGGATGAGCAGTTCTTC. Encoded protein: CASSLTGALAGRDEQFF.

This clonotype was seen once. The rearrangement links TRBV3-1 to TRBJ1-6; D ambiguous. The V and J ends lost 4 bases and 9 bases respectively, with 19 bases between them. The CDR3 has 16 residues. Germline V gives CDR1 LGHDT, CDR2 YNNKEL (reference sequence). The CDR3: CASSPPGQAGISPLHF. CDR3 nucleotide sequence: TGTGCCAGCAGCCCACCTGGGCAGGCCGGGATTTCACCCCTCCACTTT. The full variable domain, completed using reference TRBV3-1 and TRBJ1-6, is DTAVSQTPKYLVTQMGNDKSIKCEQNLGHDTMYWYKQDSKKFLKIMFSYNNKELIINETVPNRFSPKSPDKAHLNLHINSLELGDSAVYFCASSPPGQAGISPLHFGNGTRLTVT.

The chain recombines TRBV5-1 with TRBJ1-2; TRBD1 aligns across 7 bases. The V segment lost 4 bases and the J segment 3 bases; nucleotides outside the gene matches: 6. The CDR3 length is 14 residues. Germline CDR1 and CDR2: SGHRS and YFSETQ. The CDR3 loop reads CASSTGQAHYGYTF. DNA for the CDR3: TGCGCCAGCAGCACCGGACAGGCCCACTATGGCTACACCTTC.

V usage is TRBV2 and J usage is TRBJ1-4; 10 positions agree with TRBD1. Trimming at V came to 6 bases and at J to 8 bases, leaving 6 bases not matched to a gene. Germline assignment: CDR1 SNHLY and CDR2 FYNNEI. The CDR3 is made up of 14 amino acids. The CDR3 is CASRTGTGVEKLFF. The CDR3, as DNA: TGTGCCAGCAGAACGGGGACAGGGGTCGAAAAACTGTTTTTT.

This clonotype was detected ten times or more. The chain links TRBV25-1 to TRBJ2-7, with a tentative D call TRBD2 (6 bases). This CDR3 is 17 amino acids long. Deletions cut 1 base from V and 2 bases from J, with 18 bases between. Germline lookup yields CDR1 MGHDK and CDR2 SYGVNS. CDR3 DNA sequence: TGTGCCAGCAGTGAATTCGTACGGCGGGATAAAACCTACGAGCAGTACTTC. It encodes CASSEFVRRDKTYEQYF.

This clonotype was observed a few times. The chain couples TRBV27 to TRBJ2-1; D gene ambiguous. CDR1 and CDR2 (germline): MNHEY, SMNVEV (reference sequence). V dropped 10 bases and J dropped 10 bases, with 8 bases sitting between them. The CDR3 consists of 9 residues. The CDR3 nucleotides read TGTGCCACCTCCAGAGAGCAGTTCTTC. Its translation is CATSREQFF.

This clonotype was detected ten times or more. The CDR3 sequence is CASSHRQGSTEAFF. Written as DNA, the CDR3 is TGTGCCAGCAGTCACCGACAGGGCAGCACTGAAGCTTTCTTT. This sequence joins TRBV27 and TRBJ1-1, with 7 bases that match TRBD1. Germline CDR1 and CDR2: MNHEY and SMNVEV (reference sequence). The CDR3 sequence is 14 residues long. V lost 5 bases to trimming and J lost 4 bases; unmatched junction nucleotides: 7.

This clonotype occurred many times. The CDR3 bases are TGCAGCGCCCTGACAGGGTTAGAGACCCAGTACTTC. Protein: CSALTGLETQYF. J is TRBJ2-5 and V is TRBV29-1, with 7 bases fitting TRBD1. This CDR3 has 12 amino acids. Germline V gene data show CDR1 as SQVTM and CDR2 as ANQGSEA. J lost 4 bases, V lost 7 bases, and 6 bases had no gene match.

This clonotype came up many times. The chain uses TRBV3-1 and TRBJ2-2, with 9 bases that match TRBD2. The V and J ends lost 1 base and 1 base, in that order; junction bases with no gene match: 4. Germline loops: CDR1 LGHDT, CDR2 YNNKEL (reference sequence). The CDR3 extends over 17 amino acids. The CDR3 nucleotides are TGTGCCAGCAGCCAAGCGAGACTAGCGGTGAACACCGGGGAGCTGTTTTTT. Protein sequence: CASSQARLAVNTGELFF.

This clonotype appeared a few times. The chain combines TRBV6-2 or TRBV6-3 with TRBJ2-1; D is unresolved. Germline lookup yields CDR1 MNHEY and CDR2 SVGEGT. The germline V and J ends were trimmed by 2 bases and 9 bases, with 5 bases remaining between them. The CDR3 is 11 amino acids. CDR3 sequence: CASSYGFEQFF. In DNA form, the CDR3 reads TGTGCCAGCAGTTACGGTTTTGAGCAGTTCTTC.

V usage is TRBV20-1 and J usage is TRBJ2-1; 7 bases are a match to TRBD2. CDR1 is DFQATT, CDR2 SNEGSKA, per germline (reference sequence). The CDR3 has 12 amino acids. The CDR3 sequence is CSPGTTINEQFF. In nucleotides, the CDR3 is TGCAGCCCCGGGACTACCATCAATGAGCAGTTCTTC.

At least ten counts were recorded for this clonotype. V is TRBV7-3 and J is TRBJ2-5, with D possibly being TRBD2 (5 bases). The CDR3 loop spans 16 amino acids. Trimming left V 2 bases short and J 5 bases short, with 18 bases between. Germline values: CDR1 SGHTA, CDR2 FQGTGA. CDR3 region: CASSLEGLPAWETQYF. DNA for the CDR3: TGTGCCAGCAGCTTAGAGGGCCTGCCAGCTTGGGAGACCCAGTACTTC.

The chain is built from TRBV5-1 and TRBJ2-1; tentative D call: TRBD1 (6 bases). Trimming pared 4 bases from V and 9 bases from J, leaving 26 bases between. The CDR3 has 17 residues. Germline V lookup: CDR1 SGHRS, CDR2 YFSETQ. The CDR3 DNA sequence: TGCGCCAGCAGCGACACGGCCGGGACCCACAGGGCCGTTGAGCAGTTCTTC. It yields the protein CASSDTAGTHRAVEQFF.

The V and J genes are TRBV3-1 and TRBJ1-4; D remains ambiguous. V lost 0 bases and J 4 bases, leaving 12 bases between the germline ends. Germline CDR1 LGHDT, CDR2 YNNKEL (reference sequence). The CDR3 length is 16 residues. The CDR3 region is CASSQDPRAVNEKLFF. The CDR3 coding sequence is TGTGCCAGCAGCCAAGATCCACGGGCAGTTAATGAAAAACTGTTTTTT.

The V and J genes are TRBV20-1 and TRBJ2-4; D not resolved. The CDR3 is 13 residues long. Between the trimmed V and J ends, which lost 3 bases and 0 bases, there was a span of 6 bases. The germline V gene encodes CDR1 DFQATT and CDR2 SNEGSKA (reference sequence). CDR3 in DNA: TGCAGTGCTAGTCTGCTAGCCAAAAACATTCAGTACTTC. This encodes CSASLLAKNIQYF.

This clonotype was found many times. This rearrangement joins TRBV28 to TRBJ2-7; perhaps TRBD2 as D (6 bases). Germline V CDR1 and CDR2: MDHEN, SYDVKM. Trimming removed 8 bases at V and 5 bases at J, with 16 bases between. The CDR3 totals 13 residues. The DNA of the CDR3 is TGTGCCAGCTCTGGGGGGTTCGGGAACGAGCAGTACTTC. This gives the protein CASSGGFGNEQYF.

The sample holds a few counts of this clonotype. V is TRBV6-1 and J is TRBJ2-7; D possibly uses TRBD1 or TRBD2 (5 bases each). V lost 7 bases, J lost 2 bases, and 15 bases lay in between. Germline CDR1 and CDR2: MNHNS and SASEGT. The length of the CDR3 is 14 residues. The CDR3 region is CASIQGPQTYEQYF. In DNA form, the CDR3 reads TGTGCCAGCATTCAGGGACCCCAAACCTACGAGCAGTACTTC.

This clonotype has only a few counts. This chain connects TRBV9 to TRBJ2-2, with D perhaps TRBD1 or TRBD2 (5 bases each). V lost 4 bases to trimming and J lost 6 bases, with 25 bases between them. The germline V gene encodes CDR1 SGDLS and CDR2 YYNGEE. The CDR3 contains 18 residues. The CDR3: CASSSRARDRVRAGELFF. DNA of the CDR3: TGTGCCAGCAGCTCGCGGGCGAGGGACCGGGTCCGGGCCGGGGAGCTGTTTTTT.

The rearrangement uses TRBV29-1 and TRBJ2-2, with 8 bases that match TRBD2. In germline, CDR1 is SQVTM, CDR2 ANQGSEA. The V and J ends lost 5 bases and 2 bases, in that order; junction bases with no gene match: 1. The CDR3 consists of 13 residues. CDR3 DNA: TGCAGCGTTAGCGGGAGTAACACCGGGGAGCTGTTTTTT. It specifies CSVSGSNTGELFF.

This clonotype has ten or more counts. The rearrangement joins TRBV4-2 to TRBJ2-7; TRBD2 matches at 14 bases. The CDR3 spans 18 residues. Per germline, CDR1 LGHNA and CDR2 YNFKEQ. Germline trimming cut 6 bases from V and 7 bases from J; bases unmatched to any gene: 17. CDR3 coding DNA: TGTGCCAGCAGTCGAGAGCCGACGGGACTAGCGGGAGAGGGGGAGCAGTACTTC. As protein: CASSREPTGLAGEGEQYF.

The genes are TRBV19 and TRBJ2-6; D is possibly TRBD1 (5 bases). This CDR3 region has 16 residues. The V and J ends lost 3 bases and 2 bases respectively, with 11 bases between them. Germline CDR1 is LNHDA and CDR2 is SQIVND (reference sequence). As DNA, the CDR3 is TGTGCCAGTAGTATGATTGGGGCTCCTGGGGCCAACGTCCTGACTTTC. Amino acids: CASSMIGAPGANVLTF.